This TCR beta chain originates from a study of blood T cell repertoires in COVID-19. For the study at large: PBMCs, B-cell-depleted T cells, or T cells provided the cDNA or gDNA that made up the material.

The V segment lost 2 bases and the J segment 2 bases; nucleotides outside the gene matches: 5. Germline CDR1 and CDR2: SGHDN and FVKESK. The CDR3 runs 16 residues. This table comes from immunoSEQ multiplex PCR, and its TCRdb copy is limited to in-frame clones, with some not included. This table holds 250,000 to 400,000 clones, about 91% found once. Source material: peripheral blood. This TCR came from a woman aged 30 to 39 with COVID-19, enrolled during active disease. The chain has TRBV14 and TRBJ2-3, with 9 bases aligning to TRBD1. CDR3 DNA sequence: TGTGCCAGCAGCCAACTTACAGGGGGCCTCACAGATACGCAGTATTTT. It encodes CASSQLTGGLTDTQYF. The full variable domain, its missing parts supplied by reference TRBV14 and TRBJ2-3, is EAGVTQFPSHSVIEKGQTVTLRCDPISGHDNLYWYRRVMGKEIKFLLHFVKESKQDESGMPNNRFLAERTGGTYSTLKVQPAELEDSGVYFCASSQLTGGLTDTQYFGPGTRLTVL.